This paragraph reports one T cell receptor beta chain. Antigen unknown. This sample was taken from a study of shared clonotypes between healthy human individuals. Whole-study findings and limits: Only a few donors were included, so the genetic and exposure-history diversity represented was limited. Sampling covered blood only; tissue repertoires likely differ.

This table comes from immunoSEQ multiplex PCR, and its TCRdb copy is limited to in-frame clones, with some not included. Altogether around 1.4 million clones are present, around 98.5% being singletons, with the ten largest covering approximately 0.38%. The sequenced sample consisted of naive CD4+ T cells sorted from blood. As for subset: CD45RA+ positively selected. This receptor was obtained from a man aged 25 to 40 in good health.

CDR3 in amino acids: CSVETVGQQETQYF. The CDR3 DNA follows: TGCAGCGTTGAAACAGTAGGGCAACAAGAGACCCAGTACTTC. The chain combines TRBV29-1 with TRBJ2-5; the D is unclear. The germline V and J ends were trimmed by 2 bases and 2 bases, with 12 bases remaining between them. Per germline, CDR1 SQVTM and CDR2 ANQGSEA. CDR3 length: 14 amino acids.